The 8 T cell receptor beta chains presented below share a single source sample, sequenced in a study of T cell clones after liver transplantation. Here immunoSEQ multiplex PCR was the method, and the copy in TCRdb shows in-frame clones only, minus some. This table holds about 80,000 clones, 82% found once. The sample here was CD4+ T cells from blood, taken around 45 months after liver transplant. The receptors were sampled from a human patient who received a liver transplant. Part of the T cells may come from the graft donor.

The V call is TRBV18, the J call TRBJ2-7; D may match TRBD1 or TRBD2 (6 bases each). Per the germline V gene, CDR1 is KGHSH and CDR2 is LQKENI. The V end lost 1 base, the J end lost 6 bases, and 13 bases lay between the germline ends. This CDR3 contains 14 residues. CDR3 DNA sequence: TGTGCCAGCTCACCACTGACGGGGGCGGGCGAGCAGTACTTC. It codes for CASSPLTGAGEQYF.

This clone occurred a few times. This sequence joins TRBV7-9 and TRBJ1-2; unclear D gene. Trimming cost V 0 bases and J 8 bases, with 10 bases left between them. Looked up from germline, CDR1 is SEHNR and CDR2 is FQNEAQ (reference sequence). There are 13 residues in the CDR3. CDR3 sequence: CASSLALRVGYTF. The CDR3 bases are TGTGCCAGCAGCTTAGCGCTAAGGGTAGGCTACACCTTC.

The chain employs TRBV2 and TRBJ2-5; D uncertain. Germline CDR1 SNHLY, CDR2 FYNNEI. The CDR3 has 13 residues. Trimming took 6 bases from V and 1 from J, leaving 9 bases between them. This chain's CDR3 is CASSSRPQETQYF. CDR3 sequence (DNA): TGTGCCAGCAGCTCACGGCCCCAAGAGACCCAGTACTTC.

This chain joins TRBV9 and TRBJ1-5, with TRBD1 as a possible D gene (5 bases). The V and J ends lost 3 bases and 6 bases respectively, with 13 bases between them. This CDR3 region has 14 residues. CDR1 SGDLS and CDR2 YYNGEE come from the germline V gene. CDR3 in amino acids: CASSADSFAQPQHF. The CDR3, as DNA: TGTGCCAGCAGCGCAGACAGTTTCGCTCAGCCCCAGCATTTT.

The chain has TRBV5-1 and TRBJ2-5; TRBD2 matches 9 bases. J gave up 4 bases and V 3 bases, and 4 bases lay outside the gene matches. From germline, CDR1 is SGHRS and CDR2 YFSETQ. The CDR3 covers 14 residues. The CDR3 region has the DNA TGCGCCAGCAGCTGGCGGGAGGGGGCAGAGACCCAGTACTTC. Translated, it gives CASSWREGAETQYF.

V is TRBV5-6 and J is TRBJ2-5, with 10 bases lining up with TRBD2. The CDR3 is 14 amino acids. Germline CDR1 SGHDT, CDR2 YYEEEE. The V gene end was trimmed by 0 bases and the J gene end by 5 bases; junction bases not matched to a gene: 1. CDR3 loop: CASSLGLAGETQYF. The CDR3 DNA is TGTGCCAGCAGCTTGGGACTAGCGGGCGAGACCCAGTACTTC.

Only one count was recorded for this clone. The CDR3 here is CASSGKLGRASTDTQYF. CDR3 in DNA: TGTGCCAGCAGCGGGAAGCTAGGACGCGCTAGCACAGATACGCAGTATTTT. The chain is built from TRBV5-4 and TRBJ2-3; D not resolved. This CDR3 is built from 17 residues. Germline-derived CDR1 and CDR2 are SGHNT and YYREEE (reference sequence). Between the trimmed V and J ends, which lost 4 bases and 0 bases, there was a span of 18 bases.

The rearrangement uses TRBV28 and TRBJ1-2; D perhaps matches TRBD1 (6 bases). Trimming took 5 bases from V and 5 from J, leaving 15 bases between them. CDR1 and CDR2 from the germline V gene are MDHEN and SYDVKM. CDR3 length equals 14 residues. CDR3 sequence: CASSKEGGLYGYTF. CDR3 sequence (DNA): TGTGCCAGCAGTAAAGAAGGGGGTTTGTATGGCTACACCTTC.